This T cell receptor beta chain was observed in a study of blood T cell repertoires in COVID-19 (TCRdb year 2020). Regarding the study in general: Collaborator samples came from the United States, Italy and Spain and covered acute and convalescent phases of COVID-19. The prospective study material was composed of cDNA or gDNA derived from T cells, B-cell-depleted T cells, or PBMCs. The dataset comprised deeply sampled blood TCRbeta repertoires from subjects exposed to, actively infected with, or recovered from COVID-19. The repertoires were made available in a free public database intended to serve as a resource for research on the immune response to SARS-CoV-2. The samples were drawn from two sources: the first 160 participants of the ongoing ImmuneRACE study, and 950 to 1,500 subjects contributed by 6 global collaborators. A de-identified subject ID, COVID-19 status, age in years and sex were almost always included in the sample metadata. Where HLA class I and class II types were available, the types were taken from metadata supplied by the sample provider, not from assay-based typing.

This clone was detected once. Its target antigen remains unknown. Nothing much larger sits one base from this clone, and base qualities are not available. TCRbeta CDR3 regions were amplified from genomic DNA by means of the immunoSEQ Assay, a bias-controlled multiplex PCR. As for the authors' bioinformatics: The number of nucleated cells in each sample was estimated by amplification of reference gene primers within the assay. To quantify the absolute abundance of each unique TCRbeta CDR3 rearrangement, sequence reads were collapsed and filtered. For each sample, productive Simpson clonality was calculated by taking the square root of Simpson's diversity index across productive rearrangements. TCRdb's version of the immuneACCESS table is confined to in-frame rearrangements and falls short of the full clone set. An unresolved V gene accounts for under half of the shortfall where checked; the remainder is of unknown origin. V and J calls and clone size are copied from that table; D and trimming were computed from the DNA. Present in this sample are about 160,000 clones, 75% to 90% of which were seen just once. 2.5% to 4% of the sample is held by the ten biggest clonotypes.

V loses 1 base at its end and J loses 2 bases; junction bases beyond the gene matches: 3. As encoded in the germline V gene, CDR1 is SGDLS while CDR2 is YYNGEE. The CDR3 contains 14 residues, cysteine and phenylalanine counted. Left in the record is the CDR3 DNA by itself, 42 bases read in frame from the first base. General conclusions and limits of the study: Clinical and demographic metadata were provided uncurated, with the amount varying by source and participant.

The collaborating institutions used their own protocols to collect whole blood in K2EDTA tubes. For TCRbeta analysis, collaborator samples were shipped as frozen whole blood, as isolated PBMCs, or as DNA extracted from either sample type. The specimen sequenced was peripheral blood. The chain is assembled from TRBV9 and TRBJ2-7, and 7 bases in between align with TRBD1. The receptor comes from a human donor with acute or convalescent COVID-19. The donor label of this sample is uncertain. The CDR3 protein is CASSVSTGPYEQYF. The sequence in DNA is TGTGCCAGCAGCGTATCGACAGGGCCCTACGAGCAGTACTTC. The CDR3, completed at both ends by the reference TRBV9 and TRBJ2-7 genes, gives the full variable domain DSGVTQTPKHLITATGQRVTLRCSPRSGDLSVYWYQQSLDQGLQFLIQYYNGEERAKGNILERFSAQQFPDLHSELNLSSLELGDSALYFCASSVSTGPYEQYFGPGTRLTVT.